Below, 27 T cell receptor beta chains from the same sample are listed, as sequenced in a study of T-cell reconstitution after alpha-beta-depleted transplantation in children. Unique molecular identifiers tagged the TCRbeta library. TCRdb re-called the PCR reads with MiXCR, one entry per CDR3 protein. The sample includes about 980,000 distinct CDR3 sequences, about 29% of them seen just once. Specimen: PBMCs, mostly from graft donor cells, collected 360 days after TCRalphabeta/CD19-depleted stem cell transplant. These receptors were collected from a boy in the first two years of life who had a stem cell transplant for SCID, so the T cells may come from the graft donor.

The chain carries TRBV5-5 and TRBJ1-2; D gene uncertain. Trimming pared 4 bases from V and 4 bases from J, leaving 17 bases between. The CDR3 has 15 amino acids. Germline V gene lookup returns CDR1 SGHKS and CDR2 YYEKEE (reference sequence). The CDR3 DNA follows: TGTGCCAGCAGCGCGGGCGTCTCGGGGATCTATGGCTACACCTTC. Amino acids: CASSAGVSGIYGYTF.

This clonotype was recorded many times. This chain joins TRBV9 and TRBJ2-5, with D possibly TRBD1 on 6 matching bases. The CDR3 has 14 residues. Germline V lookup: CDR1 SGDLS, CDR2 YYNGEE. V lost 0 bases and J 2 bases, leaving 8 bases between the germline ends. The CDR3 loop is CASSVDRAQETQYF. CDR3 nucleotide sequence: TGTGCCAGCAGCGTAGACAGGGCACAAGAGACCCAGTACTTC.

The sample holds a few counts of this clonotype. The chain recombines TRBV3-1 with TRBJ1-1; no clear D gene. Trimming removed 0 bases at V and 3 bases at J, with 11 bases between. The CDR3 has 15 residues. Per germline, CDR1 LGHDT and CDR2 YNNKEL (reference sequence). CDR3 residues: CASSQDEGWDTEAFF. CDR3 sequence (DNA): TGTGCCAGCAGCCAAGATGAGGGTTGGGACACTGAAGCTTTCTTT.

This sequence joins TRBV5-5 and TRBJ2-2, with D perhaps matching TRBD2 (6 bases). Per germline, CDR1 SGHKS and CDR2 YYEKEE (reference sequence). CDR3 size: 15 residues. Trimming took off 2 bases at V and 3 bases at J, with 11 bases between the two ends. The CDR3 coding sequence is TGTGCCAGCAGCTTACTTCGGGGGTACACCGGGGAGCTGTTTTTT. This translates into CASSLLRGYTGELFF.

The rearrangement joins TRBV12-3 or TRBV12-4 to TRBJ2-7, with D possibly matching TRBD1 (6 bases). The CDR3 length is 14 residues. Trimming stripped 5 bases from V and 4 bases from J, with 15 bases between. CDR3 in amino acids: CASSPSSTGYEQYF. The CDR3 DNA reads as TGTGCCAGCAGTCCCTCTTCCACAGGGTACGAGCAGTACTTC.

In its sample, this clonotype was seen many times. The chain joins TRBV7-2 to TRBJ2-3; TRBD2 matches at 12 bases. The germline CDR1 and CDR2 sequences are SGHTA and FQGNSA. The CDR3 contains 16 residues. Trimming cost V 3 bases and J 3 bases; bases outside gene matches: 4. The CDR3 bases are TGTGCCAGCAGCTTCGGGCTAGCGGGGGGGACAGATACGCAGTATTTT. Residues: CASSFGLAGGTDTQYF.

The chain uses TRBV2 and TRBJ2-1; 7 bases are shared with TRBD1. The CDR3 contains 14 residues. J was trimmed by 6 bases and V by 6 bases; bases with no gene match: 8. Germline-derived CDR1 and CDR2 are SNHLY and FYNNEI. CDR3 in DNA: TGTGCCAGCAGACTACGCAGGGGGTCCAATGAGCAGTTCTTC. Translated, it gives CASRLRRGSNEQFF.

CDR3 amino acids: CATLWGNNEQFF. The CDR3 DNA reads TGTGCCACCCTGTGGGGTAACAATGAGCAGTTCTTC. V is TRBV6-6 and J is TRBJ2-1, with no clear D. The CDR3 loop spans 12 amino acids. The V gene lost 10 bases and the J gene lost 5 bases, with 12 bases spanning the gap. Germline lookup yields CDR1 MNHNY and CDR2 SVGAGI (reference sequence).

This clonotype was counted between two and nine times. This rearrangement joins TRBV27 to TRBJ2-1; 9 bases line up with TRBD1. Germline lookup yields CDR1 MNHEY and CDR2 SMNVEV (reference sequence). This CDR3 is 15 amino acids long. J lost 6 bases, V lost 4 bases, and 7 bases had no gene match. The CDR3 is CASSSVGQGRNEQFF. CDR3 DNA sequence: TGTGCCAGCAGTTCCGTGGGACAGGGTCGCAATGAGCAGTTCTTC.

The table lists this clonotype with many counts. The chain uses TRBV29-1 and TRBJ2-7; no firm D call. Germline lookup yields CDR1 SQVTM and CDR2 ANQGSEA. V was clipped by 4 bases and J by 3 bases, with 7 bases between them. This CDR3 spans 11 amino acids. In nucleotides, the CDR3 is TGCAGCGTTGGTGGCTACTACGAGCAGTACTTC. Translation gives CSVGGYYEQYF.

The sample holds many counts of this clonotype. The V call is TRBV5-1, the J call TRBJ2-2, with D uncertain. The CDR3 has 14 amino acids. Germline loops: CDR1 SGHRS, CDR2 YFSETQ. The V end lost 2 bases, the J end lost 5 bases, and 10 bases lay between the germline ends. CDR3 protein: CASSLDPGTGELFF. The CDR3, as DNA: TGCGCCAGCAGCTTAGACCCGGGTACCGGGGAGCTGTTTTTT.

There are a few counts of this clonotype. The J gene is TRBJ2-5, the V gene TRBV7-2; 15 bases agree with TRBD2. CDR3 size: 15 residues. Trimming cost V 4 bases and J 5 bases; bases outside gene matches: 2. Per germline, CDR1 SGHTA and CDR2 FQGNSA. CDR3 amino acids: CASSYGLAGGETQYF. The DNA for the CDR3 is TGTGCCAGCAGCTACGGACTAGCGGGGGGGGAGACCCAGTACTTC.

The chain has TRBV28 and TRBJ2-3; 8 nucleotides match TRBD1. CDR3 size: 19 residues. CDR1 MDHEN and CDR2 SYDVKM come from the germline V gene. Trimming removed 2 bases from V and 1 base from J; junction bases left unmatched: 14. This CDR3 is CASSLRLTKDRVRTDTQYF. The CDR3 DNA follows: TGTGCCAGCAGTTTACGACTAACAAAGGACAGGGTCCGCACAGATACGCAGTATTTT.

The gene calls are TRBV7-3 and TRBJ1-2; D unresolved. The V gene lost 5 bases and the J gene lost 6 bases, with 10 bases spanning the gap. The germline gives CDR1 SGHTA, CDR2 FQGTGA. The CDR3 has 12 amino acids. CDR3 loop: CASSQGSNGYTF. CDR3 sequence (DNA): TGTGCCAGCAGCCAAGGGTCCAATGGCTACACCTTC.

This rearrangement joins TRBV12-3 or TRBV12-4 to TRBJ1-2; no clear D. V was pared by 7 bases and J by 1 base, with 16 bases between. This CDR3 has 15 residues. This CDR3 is CASIPGPYVNYGYTF. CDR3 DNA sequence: TGTGCCAGCATCCCCGGGCCATACGTTAACTATGGCTACACCTTC.

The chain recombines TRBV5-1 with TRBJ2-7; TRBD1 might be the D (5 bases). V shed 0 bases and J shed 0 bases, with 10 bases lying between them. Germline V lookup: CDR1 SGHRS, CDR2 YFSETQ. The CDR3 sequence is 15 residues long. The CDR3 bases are TGCGCCAGCAGCTTGGTGGGGCCCACCTCCTACGAGCAGTACTTC. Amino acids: CASSLVGPTSYEQYF.

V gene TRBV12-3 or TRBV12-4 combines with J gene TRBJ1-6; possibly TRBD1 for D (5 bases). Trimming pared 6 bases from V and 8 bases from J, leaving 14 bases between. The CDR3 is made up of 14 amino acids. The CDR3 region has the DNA TGTGCCAGCAGGTCCGGGACTGAAGATTCACCCCTCCACTTT. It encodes CASRSGTEDSPLHF.

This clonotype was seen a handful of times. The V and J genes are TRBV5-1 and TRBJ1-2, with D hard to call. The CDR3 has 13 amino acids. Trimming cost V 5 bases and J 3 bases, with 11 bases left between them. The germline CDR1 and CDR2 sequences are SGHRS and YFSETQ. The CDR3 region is CASRRQVHYGYTF. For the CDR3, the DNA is TGCGCCAGCAGAAGGCAGGTTCACTATGGCTACACCTTC. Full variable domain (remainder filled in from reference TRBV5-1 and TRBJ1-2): KAGVTQTPRYLIKTRGQQVTLSCSPISGHRSVSWYQQTPGQGLQFLFEYFSETQRNKGNFPGRFSGRQFSNSRSEMNVSTLELGDSALYLCASRRQVHYGYTFGSGTRLTVV.

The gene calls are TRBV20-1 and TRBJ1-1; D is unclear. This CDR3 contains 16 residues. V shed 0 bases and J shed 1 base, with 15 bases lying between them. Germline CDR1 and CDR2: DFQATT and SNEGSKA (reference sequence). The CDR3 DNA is TGCAGTGCTAGAGATCATCGGGGATTGGGGAACACTGAAGCTTTCTTT. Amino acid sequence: CSARDHRGLGNTEAFF.

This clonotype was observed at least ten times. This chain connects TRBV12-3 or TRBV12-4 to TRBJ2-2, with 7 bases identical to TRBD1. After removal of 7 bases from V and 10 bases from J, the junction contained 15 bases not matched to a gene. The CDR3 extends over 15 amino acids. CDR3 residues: CASKPKGRGREELFF. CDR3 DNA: TGTGCCAGCAAACCAAAGGGCAGGGGGAGAGAGGAGCTGTTTTTT.

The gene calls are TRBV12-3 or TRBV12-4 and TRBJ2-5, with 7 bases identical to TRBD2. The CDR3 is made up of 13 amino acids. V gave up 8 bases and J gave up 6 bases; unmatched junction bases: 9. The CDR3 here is CASASSGPKTQYF. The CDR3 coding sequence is TGTGCCAGCGCCTCTAGCGGTCCGAAGACCCAGTACTTC.

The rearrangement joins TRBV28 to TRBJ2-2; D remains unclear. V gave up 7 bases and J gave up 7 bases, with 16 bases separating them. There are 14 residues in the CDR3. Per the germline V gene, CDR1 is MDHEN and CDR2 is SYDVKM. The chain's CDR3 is CASTMPRKSGELFF. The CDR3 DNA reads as TGTGCCAGCACCATGCCCCGGAAGAGCGGGGAGCTGTTTTTT.

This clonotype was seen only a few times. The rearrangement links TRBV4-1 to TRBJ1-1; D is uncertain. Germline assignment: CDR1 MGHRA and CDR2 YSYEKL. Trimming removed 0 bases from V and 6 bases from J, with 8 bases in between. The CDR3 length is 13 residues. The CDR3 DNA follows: TGCGCCAGCAGCCAAGAACCCCAGCCTGAAGCTTTCTTT. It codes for CASSQEPQPEAFF.

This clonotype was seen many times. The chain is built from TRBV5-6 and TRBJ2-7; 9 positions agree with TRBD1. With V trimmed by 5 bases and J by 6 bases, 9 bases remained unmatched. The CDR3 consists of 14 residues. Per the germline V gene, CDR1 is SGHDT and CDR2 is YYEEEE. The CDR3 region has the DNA TGTGCCAGCAGGGTACAGGGGGCTATTCTCGAGCAGTACTTC. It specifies CASRVQGAILEQYF. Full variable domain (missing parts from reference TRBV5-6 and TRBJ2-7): DAGVTQSPTHLIKTRGQQVTLRCSPKSGHDTVSWYQQALGQGPQFIFQYYEEEERQRGNFPDRFSGHQFPNYSSELNVNALLLGDSALYLCASRVQGAILEQYFGPGTRLTVT.

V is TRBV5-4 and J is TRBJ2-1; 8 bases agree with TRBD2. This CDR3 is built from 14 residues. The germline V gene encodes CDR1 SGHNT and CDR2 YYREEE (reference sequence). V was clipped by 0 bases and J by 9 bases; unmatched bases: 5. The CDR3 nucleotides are TGTGCCAGCAGCTTGGAGCGGGGGATCGGTGAGCAGTTCTTC. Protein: CASSLERGIGEQFF.

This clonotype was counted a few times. The CDR3 DNA reads TGTGCCAGCAGCGCGGGACTAGGGCACACAGATACGCAGTATTTT. This translates into CASSAGLGHTDTQYF. This chain links TRBV7-2 with TRBJ2-3; TRBD2 matches 8 bases. The junction had 6 bases not matched to a gene; V was cut back by 5 bases and J by 2 bases. The germline V gene has CDR1 SGHTA and CDR2 FQGNSA. The CDR3 extends over 15 amino acids.

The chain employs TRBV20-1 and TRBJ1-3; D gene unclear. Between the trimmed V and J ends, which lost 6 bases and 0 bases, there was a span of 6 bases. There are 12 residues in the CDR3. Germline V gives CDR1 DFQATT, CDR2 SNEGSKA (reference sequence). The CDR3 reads CSAYHSGNTIYF. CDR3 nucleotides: TGCAGTGCCTATCACTCTGGAAACACCATATATTTT.